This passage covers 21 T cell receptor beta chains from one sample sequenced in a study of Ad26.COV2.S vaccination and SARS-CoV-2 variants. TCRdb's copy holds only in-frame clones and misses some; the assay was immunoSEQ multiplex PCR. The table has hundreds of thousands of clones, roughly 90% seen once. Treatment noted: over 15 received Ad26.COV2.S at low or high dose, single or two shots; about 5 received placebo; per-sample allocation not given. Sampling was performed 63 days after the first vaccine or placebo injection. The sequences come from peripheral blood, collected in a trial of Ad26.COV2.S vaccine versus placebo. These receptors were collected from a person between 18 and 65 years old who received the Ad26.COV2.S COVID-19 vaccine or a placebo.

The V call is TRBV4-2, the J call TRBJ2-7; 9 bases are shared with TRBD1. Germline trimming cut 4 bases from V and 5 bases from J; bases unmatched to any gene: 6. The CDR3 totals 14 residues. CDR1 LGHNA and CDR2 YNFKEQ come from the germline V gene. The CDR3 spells CASSLRQGENEQYF. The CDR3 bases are TGTGCCAGCAGCCTTCGACAGGGGGAAAACGAGCAGTACTTC.

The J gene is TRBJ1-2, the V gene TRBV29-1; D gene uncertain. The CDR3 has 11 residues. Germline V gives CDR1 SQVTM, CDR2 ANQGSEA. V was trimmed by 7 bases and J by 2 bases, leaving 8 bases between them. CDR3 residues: CSAQENYGYTF. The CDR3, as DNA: TGCAGCGCCCAGGAGAACTATGGCTACACCTTC.

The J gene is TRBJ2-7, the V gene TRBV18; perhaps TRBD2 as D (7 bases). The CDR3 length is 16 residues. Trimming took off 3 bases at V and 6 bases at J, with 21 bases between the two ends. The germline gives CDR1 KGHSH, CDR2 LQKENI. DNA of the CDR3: TGTGCCAGCTCACCCGGGAGACGCGAGAGGGGGGGCGAGCAGTACTTC. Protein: CASSPGRRERGGEQYF.

CDR3 DNA: TGTGCCATCAGCGAGGGGACTAGCAATGAGCAGTTCTTC. It encodes CAISEGTSNEQFF. The V and J genes are TRBV10-3 and TRBJ2-1, with 8 bases fitting TRBD2. Germline CDR1 and CDR2: ENHRY and SYGVKD. The CDR3 loop spans 13 amino acids. J was trimmed by 6 bases and V by 6 bases; bases with no gene match: 4.

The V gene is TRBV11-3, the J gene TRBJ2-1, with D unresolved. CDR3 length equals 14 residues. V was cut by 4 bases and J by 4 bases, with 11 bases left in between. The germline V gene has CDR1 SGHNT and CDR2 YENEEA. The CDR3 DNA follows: TGTGCCAGCAGCTCCCGATTTTCTTACAATGAGCAGTTCTTC. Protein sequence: CASSSRFSYNEQFF.

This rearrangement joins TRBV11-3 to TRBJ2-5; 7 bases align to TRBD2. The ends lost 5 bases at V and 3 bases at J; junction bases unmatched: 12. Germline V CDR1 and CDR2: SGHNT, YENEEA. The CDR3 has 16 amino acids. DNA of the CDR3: TGTGCCAGCAGCCAGGACGTGGGAGGGACTGAAGAGACCCAGTACTTC. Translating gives CASSQDVGGTEETQYF.

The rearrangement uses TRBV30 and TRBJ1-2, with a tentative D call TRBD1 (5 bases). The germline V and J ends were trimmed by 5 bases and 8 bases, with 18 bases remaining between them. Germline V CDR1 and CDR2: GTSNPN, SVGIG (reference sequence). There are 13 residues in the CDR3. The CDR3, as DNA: TGTGCCTGGGCGAGGGACCGCTCGGAAGGCTACACCTTC. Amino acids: CAWARDRSEGYTF.

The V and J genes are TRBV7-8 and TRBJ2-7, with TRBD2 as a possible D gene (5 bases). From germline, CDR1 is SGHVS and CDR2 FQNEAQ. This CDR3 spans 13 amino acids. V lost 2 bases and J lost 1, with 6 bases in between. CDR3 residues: CASSLPGSYEQYF. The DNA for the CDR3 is TGTGCCAGCAGCTTACCGGGGTCCTACGAGCAGTACTTC.

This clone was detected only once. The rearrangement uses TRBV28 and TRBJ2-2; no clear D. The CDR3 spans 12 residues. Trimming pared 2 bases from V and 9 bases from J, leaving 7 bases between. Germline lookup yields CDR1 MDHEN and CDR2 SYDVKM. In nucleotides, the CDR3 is TGTGCCAGCAGTTTAACTATCCGGGAGCTGTTTTTT. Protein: CASSLTIRELFF.

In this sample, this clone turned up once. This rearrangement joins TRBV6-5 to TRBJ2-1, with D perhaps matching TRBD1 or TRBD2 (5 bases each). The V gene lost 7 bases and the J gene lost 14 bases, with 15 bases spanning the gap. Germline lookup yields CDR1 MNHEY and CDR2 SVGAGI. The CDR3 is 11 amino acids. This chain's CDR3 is CASTGRRGEFF. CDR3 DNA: TGTGCCAGCACCGGACGGAGAGGGGAGTTCTTC.

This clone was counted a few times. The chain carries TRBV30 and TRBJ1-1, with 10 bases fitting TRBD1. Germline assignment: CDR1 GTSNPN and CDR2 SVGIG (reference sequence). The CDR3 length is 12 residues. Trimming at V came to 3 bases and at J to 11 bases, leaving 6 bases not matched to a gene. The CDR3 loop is CAWSRGQGTAFF. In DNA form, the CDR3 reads TGTGCCTGGAGCCGGGGACAGGGGACGGCTTTCTTT.

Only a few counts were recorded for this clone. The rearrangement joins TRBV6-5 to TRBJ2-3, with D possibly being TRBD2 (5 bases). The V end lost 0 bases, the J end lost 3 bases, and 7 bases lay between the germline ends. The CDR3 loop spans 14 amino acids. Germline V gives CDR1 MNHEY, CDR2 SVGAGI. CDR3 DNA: TGTGCCAGCAGTTACTCAGAGGGAACAGATACGCAGTATTTT. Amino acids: CASSYSEGTDTQYF.

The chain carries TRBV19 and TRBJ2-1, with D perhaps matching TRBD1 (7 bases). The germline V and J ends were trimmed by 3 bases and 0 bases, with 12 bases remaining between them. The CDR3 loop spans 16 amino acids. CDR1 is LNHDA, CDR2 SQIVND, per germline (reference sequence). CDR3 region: CASSIGRDSSYNEQFF. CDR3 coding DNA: TGTGCCAGTAGTATCGGGCGGGACAGCTCCTACAATGAGCAGTTCTTC.

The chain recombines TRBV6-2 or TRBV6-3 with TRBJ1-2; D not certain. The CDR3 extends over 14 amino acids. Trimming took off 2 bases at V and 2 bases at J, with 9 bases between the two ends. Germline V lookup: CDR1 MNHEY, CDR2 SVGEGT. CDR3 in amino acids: CASSYPAENYGYTF. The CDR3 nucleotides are TGTGCCAGCAGTTACCCCGCGGAGAACTATGGCTACACCTTC.

The CDR3 loop reads CAWSVGGQSQHF. The CDR3 region has the DNA TGTGCCTGGAGTGTTGGGGGCCAATCCCAGCATTTT. The genes are TRBV30 and TRBJ1-5; the D gene is possibly TRBD1 (6 bases). The CDR3 contains 12 residues. Germline V lookup: CDR1 GTSNPN, CDR2 SVGIG (reference sequence). V lost 0 bases to trimming and J lost 11 bases, with 11 bases between them. The full variable domain, in which reference TRBV30 and TRBJ1-5 provide the parts outside the CDR3, is SQTIHQWPATLVQPVGSPLSLECTVEGTSNPNLYWYRQAAGRGLQLLFYSVGIGQISSEVPQNLSASRPQDRQFILSSKKLLLSDSGFYLCAWSVGGQSQHFGDGTRLSIL.

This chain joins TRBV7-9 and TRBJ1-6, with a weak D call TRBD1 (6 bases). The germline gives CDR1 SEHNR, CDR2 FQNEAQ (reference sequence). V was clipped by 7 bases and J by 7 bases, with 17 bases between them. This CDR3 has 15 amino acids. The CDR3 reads CASIPTGSGNSPLHF. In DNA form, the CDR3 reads TGTGCCAGCATCCCGACAGGCTCAGGGAATTCACCCCTCCACTTT.

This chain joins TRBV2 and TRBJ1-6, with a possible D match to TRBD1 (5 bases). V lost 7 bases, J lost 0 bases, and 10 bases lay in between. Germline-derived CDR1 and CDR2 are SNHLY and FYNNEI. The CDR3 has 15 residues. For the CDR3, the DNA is TGTGCCAGCACCGGGGGGAGCTCCTATAATTCACCCCTCCACTTT. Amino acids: CASTGGSSYNSPLHF.

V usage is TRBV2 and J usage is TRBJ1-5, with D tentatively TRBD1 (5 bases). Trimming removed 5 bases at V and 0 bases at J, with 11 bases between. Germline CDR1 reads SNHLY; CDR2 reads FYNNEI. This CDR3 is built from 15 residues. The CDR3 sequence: CASSLGGPSNQPQHF. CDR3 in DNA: TGTGCCAGCAGTCTGGGGGGTCCTAGCAATCAGCCCCAGCATTTT.

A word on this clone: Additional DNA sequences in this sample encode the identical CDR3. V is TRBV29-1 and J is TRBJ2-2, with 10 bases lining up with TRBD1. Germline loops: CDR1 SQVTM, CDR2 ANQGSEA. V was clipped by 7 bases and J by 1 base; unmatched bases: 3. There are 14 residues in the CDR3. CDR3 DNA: TGCAGCGCTCGGACAGGGGGGAACACCGGGGAGCTGTTTTTT. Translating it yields CSARTGGNTGELFF.

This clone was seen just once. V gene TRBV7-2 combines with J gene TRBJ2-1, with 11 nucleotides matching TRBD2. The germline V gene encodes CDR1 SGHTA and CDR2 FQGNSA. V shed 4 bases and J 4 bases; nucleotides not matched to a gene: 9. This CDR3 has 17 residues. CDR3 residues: CASSSLLGTSGYNEQFF. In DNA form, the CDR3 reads TGTGCCAGCAGCTCCCTTCTCGGGACTAGCGGTTACAATGAGCAGTTCTTC.

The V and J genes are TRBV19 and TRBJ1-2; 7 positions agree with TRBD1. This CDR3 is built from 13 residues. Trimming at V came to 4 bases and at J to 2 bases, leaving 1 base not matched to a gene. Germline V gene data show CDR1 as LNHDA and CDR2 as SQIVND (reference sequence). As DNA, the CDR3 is TGTGCCAGTAGTACGGGACAGAACTATGGCTACACCTTC. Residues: CASSTGQNYGYTF.